This T cell receptor (beta chain) derives from a study of cytomegalovirus exposure and HLA in healthy donors. Findings of the study overall: Owing to their indistinguishability, certain V segments, notably TRBV6-2 and TRBV6-3, were excluded. In a later analysis, V- and J-gene trimming of beta chains associated with a DCLRE1C missense variant, replicated independently.

Primers included in the PCR were 60 Vbeta and 13 Jbeta primers. Assay used: immunoSEQ multiplex PCR; TCRdb lists only in-frame clones, some missing. The data hold some 57,000 clones, with about 57% observed a single time. The V end was cut by 0 bases, the J end by 0 bases, with 8 bases between. The CDR3 spans 15 residues. In germline, CDR1 is KGHSH, CDR2 LQKENI. A remark on this clone: What it binds is unknown.

The chain carries TRBV18 and TRBJ1-2; D possibly corresponds to TRBD1 (5 bases). The TCR comes from a human donor in good health. Sequencing was carried out using PBMCs. The CDR3 coding sequence is TGTGCCAGCTCACCACCGGCGACAGCTAACTATGGCTACACCTTC. Translated, it gives CASSPPATANYGYTF.